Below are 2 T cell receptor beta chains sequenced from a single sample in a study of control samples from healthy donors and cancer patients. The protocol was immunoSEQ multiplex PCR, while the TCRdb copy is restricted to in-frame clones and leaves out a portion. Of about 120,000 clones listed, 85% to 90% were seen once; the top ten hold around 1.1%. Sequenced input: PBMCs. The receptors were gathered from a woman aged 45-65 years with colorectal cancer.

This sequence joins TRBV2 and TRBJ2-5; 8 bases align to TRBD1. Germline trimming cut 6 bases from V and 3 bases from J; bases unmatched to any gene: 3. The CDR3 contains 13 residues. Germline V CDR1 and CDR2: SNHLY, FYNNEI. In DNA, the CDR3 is TGTGCCAGCAGCGCGACAGGGGAAGAGACCCAGTACTTC. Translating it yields CASSATGEETQYF.

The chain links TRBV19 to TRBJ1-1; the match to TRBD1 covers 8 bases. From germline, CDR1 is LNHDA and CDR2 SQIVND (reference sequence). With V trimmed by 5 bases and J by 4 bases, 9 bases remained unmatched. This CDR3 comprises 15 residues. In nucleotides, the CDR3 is TGTGCCAGTAGTCCCCCCGGACAGGGAGGCACTGAAGCTTTCTTT. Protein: CASSPPGQGGTEAFF.